This T cell receptor (beta chain) was identified in a study of identical twins. This clonotype was recorded a few times. Its antigen is currently unknown. The study's findings and limits: Compared with unrelated sharing, twin-shared out-of-frame alpha sequences had more low-probability sequences. Carriage of fewer insertions was seen in abundant cord blood beta clonotypes, whereas memory repertoires showed none.

V gave up 9 bases and J gave up 0 bases, with 12 bases separating them. Per the germline V gene, CDR1 is SNHLY and CDR2 is FYNNEI. This CDR3 has 14 amino acids. Via MiXCR, TCRdb re-called the 5' RACE reads, giving one row per CDR3 protein. The top ten hold about 2.7% of the sample, which has 400,000 to 550,000 distinct CDR3 sequences, 20% to 30% seen once. The sample also formed part of further work on T cells expressing NK-cell markers. In that study: What restricted sorting to alpha-beta TCR T cells in several experiments was an anti-gamma-delta TCR antibody. Whether expanded NKG2C+ T cell clones recognized HCMV stayed uncertain.

The sequence was collected from a woman under 30 in good health. Sequences were obtained from CD4+ T cells sorted from blood. The rearrangement joins TRBV2 to TRBJ2-1; possible D gene TRBD2, 6 bases. CDR3 sequence reads: CASTSSSSYNEQFF. DNA for the CDR3: TGTGCCAGTACTAGCTCTAGCTCCTACAATGAGCAGTTCTTC.